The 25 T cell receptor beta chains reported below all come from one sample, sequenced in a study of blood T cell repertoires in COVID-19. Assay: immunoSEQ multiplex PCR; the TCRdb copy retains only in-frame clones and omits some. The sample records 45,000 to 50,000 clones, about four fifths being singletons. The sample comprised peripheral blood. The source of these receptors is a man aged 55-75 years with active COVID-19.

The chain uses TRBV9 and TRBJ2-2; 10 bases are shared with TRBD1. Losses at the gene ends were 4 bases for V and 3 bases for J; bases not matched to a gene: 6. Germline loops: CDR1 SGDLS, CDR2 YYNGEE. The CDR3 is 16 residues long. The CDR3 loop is CASSKAGQGDTGELFF. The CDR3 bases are TGTGCCAGCAGCAAGGCAGGACAGGGGGACACCGGGGAGCTGTTTTTT.

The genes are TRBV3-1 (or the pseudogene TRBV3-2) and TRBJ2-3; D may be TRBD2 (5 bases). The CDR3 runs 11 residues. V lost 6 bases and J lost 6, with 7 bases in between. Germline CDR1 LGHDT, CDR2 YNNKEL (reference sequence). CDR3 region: CASRLADTQYF. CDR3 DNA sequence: TGTGCCAGCAGGTTAGCGGATACGCAGTATTTT.

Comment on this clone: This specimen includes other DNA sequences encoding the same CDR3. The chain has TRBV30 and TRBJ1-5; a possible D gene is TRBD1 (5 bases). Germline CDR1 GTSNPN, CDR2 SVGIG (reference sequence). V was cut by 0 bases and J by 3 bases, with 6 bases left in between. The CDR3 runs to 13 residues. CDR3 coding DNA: TGTGCCTGGAGTGTCAGGGACAATCAGCCCCAGCATTTT. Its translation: CAWSVRDNQPQHF. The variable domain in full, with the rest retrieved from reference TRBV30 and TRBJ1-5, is SQTIHQWPATLVQPVGSPLSLECTVEGTSNPNLYWYRQAAGRGLQLLFYSVGIGQISSEVPQNLSASRPQDRQFILSSKKLLLSDSGFYLCAWSVRDNQPQHFGDGTRLSIL.

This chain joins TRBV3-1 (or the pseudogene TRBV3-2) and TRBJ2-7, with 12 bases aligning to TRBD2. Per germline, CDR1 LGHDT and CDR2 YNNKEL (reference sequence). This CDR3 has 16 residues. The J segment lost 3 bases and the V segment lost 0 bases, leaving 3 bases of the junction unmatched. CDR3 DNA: TGTGCCAGCAGCCAAGACGGACTAGCGGGACTCTACGAGCAGTACTTC. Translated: CASSQDGLAGLYEQYF.

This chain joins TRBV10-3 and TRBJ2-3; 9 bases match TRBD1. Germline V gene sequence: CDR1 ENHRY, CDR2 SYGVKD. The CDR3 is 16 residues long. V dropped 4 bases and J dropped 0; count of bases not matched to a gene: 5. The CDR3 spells CAISVFGTGSTDTQYF. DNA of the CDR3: TGTGCCATCAGTGTATTCGGGACAGGGAGCACAGATACGCAGTATTTT.

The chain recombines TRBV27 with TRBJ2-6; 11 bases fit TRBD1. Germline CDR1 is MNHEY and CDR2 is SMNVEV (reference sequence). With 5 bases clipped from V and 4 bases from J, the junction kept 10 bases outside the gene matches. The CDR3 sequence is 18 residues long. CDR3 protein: CASSGVGTGGSGANVLTF. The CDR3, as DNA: TGTGCCAGCAGTGGGGTTGGGACAGGGGGTTCGGGGGCCAACGTCCTGACTTTC. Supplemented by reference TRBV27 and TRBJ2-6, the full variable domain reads EAQVTQNPRYLITVTGKKLTVTCSQNMNHEYMSWYRQDPGLGLRQIYYSMNVEVTDKGDVPEGYKVSRKEKRNFPLILESPSPNQTSLYFCASSGVGTGGSGANVLTFGAGSRLTVL.

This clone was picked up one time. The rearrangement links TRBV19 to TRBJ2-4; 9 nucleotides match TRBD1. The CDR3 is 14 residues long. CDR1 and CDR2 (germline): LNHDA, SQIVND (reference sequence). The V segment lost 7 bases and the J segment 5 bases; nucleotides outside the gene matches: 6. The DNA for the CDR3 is TGTGCCAGTAAACAACGGACAGGGGAAAACATTCAGTACTTC. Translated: CASKQRTGENIQYF.

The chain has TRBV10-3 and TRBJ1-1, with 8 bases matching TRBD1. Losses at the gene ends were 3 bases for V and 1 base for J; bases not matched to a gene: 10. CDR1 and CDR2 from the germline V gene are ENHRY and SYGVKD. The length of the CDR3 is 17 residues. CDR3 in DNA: TGTGCCATCAGTGAAGAAGACAGGGGATACAAGAACACTGAAGCTTTCTTT. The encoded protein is CAISEEDRGYKNTEAFF.

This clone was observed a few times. CDR3 in amino acids: CASSLNTGSAAFF. The CDR3 DNA sequence: TGTGCCAGCAGCTTAAACACAGGGTCTGCAGCTTTCTTT. This sequence joins TRBV11-3 and TRBJ1-1; D is perhaps TRBD1 (6 bases). Germline V CDR1 and CDR2: SGHNT, YENEEA. The V and J ends lost 2 bases and 10 bases respectively, with 14 bases between them. This CDR3 is 13 amino acids long. The full variable domain, completed using reference TRBV11-3 and TRBJ1-1, is EAGVVQSPRYKIIEKKQPVAFWCNPISGHNTLYWYLQNLGQGPELLIRYENEEAVDDSQLPKDRFSAERLKGVDSTLKIQPAELGDSAVYLCASSLNTGSAAFFGQGTRLTVV.

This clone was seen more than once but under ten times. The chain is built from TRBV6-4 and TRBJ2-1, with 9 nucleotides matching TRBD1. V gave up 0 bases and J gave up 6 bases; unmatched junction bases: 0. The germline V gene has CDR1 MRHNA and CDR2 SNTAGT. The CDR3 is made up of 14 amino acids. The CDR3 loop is CASSDSTGGNEQFF. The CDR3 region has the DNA TGTGCCAGCAGTGACTCGACAGGGGGCAATGAGCAGTTCTTC.

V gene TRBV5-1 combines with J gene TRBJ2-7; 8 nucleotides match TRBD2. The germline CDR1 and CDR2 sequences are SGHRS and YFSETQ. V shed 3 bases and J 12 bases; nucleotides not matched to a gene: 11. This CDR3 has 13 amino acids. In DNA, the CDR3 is TGCGCCAGCAGCTCTCGACCCGGGACTAGGGTGTACTTC. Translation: CASSSRPGTRVYF. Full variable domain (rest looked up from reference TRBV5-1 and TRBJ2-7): KAGVTQTPRYLIKTRGQQVTLSCSPISGHRSVSWYQQTPGQGLQFLFEYFSETQRNKGNFPGRFSGRQFSNSRSEMNVSTLELGDSALYLCASSSRPGTRVYFGPGTRLTVT.

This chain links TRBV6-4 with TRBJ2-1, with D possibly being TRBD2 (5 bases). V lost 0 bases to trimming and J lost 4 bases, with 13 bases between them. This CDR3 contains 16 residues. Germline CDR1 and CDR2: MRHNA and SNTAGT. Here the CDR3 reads CASSDSLGKWYNEQFF. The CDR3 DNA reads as TGTGCCAGCAGTGACTCGCTCGGGAAGTGGTACAATGAGCAGTTCTTC.

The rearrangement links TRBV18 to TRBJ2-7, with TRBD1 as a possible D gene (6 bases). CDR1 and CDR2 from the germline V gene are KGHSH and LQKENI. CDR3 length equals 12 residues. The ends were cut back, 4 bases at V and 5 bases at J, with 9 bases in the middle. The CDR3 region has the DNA TGTGCCAGCTCACTCCAGGGGAACGAGCAGTACTTC. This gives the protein CASSLQGNEQYF.

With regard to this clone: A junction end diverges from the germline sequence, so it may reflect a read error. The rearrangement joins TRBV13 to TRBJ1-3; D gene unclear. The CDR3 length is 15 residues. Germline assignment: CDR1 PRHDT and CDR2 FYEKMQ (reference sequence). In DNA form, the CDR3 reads TGTGCCAGCAGCCTAGGGTCTGTAGCTGGAAACACCATATATTTT. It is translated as CASSLGSVAGNTIYF.

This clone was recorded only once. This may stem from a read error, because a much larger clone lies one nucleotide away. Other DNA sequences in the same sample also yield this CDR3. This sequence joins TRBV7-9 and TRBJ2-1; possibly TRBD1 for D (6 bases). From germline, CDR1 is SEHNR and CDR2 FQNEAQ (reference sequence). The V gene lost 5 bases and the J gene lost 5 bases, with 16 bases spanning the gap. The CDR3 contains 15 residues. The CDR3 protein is CASSDSLQGNNEQFF. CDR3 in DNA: TGTGCCAGCAGCGACTCATTGCAGGGGAACAATGAGCAGTTCTTC.

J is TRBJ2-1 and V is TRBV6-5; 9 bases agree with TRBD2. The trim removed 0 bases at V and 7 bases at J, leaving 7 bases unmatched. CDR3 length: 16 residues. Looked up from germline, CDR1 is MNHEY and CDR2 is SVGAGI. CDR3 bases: TGTGCCAGCAGTTACTCCGGCCTAGCGGGGAGGAATGAGCAGTTCTTC. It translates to CASSYSGLAGRNEQFF.

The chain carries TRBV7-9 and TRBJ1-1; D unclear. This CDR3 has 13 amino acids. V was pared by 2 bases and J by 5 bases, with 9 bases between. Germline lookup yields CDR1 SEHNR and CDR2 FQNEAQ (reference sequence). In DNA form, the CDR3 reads TGTGCCAGCAGCTTATTGACGGGGACTGAAGCTTTCTTT. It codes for CASSLLTGTEAFF.

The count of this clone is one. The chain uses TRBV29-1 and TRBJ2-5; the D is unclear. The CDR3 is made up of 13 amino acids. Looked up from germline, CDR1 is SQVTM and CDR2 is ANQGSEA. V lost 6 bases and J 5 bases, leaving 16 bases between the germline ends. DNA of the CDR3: TGCAGCGTGGCGGCACTTGCTTGGGAGACCCAGTACTTC. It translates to CSVAALAWETQYF.

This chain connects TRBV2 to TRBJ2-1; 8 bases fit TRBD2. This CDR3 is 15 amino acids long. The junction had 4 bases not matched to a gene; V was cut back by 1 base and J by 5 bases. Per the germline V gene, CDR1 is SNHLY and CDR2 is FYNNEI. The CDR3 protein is CASSEGRGGHNEQFF. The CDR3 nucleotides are TGTGCCAGCAGTGAAGGACGGGGGGGCCACAATGAGCAGTTCTTC.

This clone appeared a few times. The CDR3 DNA reads TGTGCCAGCAGTGTAATGAGGGGGGGCCCCGGCGAGCAGTACTTC. Translation: CASSVMRGGPGEQYF. The chain joins TRBV2 to TRBJ2-7; perhaps TRBD2 as D (7 bases). Per germline, CDR1 SNHLY and CDR2 FYNNEI. The V and J ends lost 4 bases and 6 bases respectively, with 19 bases between them. CDR3 length equals 15 residues.

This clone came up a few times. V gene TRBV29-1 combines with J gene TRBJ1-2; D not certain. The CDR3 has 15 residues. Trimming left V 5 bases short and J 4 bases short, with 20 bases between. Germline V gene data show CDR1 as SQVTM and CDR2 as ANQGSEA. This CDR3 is CSVQRLEGSGYGYTF. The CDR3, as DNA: TGCAGCGTTCAGCGATTAGAGGGCTCGGGCTATGGCTACACCTTC.

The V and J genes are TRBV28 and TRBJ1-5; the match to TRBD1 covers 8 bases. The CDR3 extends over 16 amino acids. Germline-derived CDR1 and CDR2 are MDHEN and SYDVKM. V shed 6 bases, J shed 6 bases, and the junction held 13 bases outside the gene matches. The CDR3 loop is CASRFSARQGIQPQHF. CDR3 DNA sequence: TGTGCCAGCAGGTTTTCCGCGCGACAGGGGATTCAGCCCCAGCATTTT.

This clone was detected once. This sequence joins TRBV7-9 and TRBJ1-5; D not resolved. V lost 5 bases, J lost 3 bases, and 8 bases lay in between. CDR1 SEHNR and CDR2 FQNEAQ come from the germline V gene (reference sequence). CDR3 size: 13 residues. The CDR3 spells CASSQALNQPQHF. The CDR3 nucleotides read TGTGCCAGCAGCCAGGCGCTCAATCAGCCCCAGCATTTT. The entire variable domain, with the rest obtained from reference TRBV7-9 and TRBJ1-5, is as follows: DTGVSQNPRHKITKRGQNVTFRCDPISEHNRLYWYRQTLGQGPEFLTYFQNEAQLEKSRLLSDRFSAERPKGSFSTLEIQRTEQGDSAMYLCASSQALNQPQHFGDGTRLSIL.

The CDR3 region has the DNA TGTGCCAGCAGCTTGGTCGGGTTGAACACTGAAGCTTTCTTT. Its translation: CASSLVGLNTEAFF. The genes are TRBV5-6 and TRBJ1-1, with D hard to call. This CDR3 is 14 amino acids long. In germline, CDR1 is SGHDT, CDR2 YYEEEE. V was clipped by 0 bases and J by 0 bases, with 6 bases between them.

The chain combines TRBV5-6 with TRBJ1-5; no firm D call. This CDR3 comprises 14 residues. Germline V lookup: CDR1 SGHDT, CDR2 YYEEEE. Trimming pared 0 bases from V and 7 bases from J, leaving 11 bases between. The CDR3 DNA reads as TGTGCCAGCAGCTTGGGCCCCATAGCCCAGCCCCAGCATTTT. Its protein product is CASSLGPIAQPQHF.